In this sample, the clone carrying this T cell receptor beta chain turned up a few times. Its cognate antigen is unknown. This CDR3 contains 14 residues. Germline V gene data show CDR1 as MNHEY and CDR2 as SMNVEV (reference sequence). V lost 0 bases, J lost 5 bases, and 4 bases stayed unmatched. These data belong to a study of T cells in Graves' hyperthyroidism and ophthalmopathy. Notes on the study in general: Ophthalmopathy and stable hyperthyroidism were told apart by a 13 V-J model. Clonotypes that were expanded in thyroid above 0.001 mostly appeared in blood too.

Regions amplified from RNA transcripts were the TCR beta CDR3 regions. TCR CDR3 underwent first-round RT-PCR with the HTBI primer set. TCRdb used MiXCR to reprocess the multiplex PCR reads, holding one entry per CDR3 protein. Of about 640,000 distinct CDR3 sequences in the sample, about 20% were seen once. Active moderate-to-severe ophthalmopathy, Clinical Activity Score at least 3, NOSPECS at least 4, under 3 months' duration. The material sequenced was blood. The chain joins TRBV27 to TRBJ2-7; 7 bases fit TRBD1. The source of this sequence is a man under 40 with Graves' ophthalmopathy. CDR3 region: CASSLSDRADEQYF. The CDR3 coding sequence is TGTGCCAGCAGTTTATCCGACAGGGCCGACGAGCAGTACTTC.